This TCR beta chain was documented in a study of STAT5B mutations in CD4+ large granular lymphocyte leukemia. Overall study findings and caveats: CD4-sorted patient repertoires seemed more clonal than healthy CD4+ repertoires. Higher CD4+ than CD8+ T-LGLL clonality might reflect small sample size. Approximately 25% of private leukemic clonotypes occurred rarely in other patients' non-leukemic repertoires.

Germline values: CDR1 SGHVS, CDR2 FNYEAQ. V was pared by 5 bases and J by 7 bases, with 9 bases between. This CDR3 is built from 12 residues. As to this clone: Its antigen is not identified.

The assay was run at survey level. Sequencing was performed with immunoSEQ multiplex PCR; in TCRdb, only in-frame clones are kept and a portion is missing. Altogether under 30,000 clones are present, under 80% being singletons, with the ten largest covering over 3%. The sample comprised CD4+ T cells from blood buffy coats. J is TRBJ2-1 and V is TRBV7-6; D unresolved. This receptor was obtained from a human donor in good health. DNA of the CDR3: TGTGCCAGCAGCCCGAATATAAATGAGCAGTTCTTC. Translated: CASSPNINEQFF.